This T cell receptor (beta chain) was obtained from a study of blood T cell repertoires in COVID-19. For the study at large: From T cells, B-cell-depleted T cells, or PBMCs came the material, which was cDNA or gDNA.

Method: immunoSEQ multiplex PCR; TCRdb's copy keeps in-frame clones and lacks some. The sample yields about 140,000 clones, 85% to 90% seen once. This CDR3 comprises 17 residues. Germline CDR1 SGDLS, CDR2 YYNGEE. The ends lost 0 bases at V and 3 bases at J; junction bases unmatched: 9. The sequenced sample was peripheral blood. The sequence derives from a woman aged 40 to 55 with acute or convalescent COVID-19. J is TRBJ2-3 and V is TRBV9, with TRBD1 matching over 8 bases. The CDR3 DNA is TGTGCCAGCAGCGTAGGGGCAACAGGGGGTAAAACAGATACGCAGTATTTT. It translates to CASSVGATGGKTDTQYF.